Following are 21 T cell receptor beta chains from one sample sequenced in a study of blood T cell repertoires in COVID-19. The assay was immunoSEQ multiplex PCR, and TCRdb's table has in-frame clones only and misses some. The table records some 270,000 clones, roughly 89% of them present only once. Sequences were obtained from peripheral blood. The source is a woman aged 55-75 years with COVID-19, enrolled during active disease.

The rearrangement joins TRBV13 to TRBJ1-1; perhaps TRBD1 as D (5 bases). Germline V gives CDR1 PRHDT, CDR2 FYEKMQ (reference sequence). Deletions cut 1 base from V and 4 bases from J, with 19 bases between. The CDR3 runs 17 residues. CDR3 sequence reads: CASSLERGLLGGTEAFF. In DNA, the CDR3 is TGTGCCAGCAGCTTAGAGAGGGGACTGTTGGGAGGCACTGAAGCTTTCTTT.

The genes are TRBV19 and TRBJ2-7; 9 nucleotides line up with TRBD1. There are 16 residues in the CDR3. The ends lost 4 bases at V and 3 bases at J; junction bases unmatched: 10. Germline V gene sequence: CDR1 LNHDA, CDR2 SQIVND (reference sequence). The CDR3 DNA reads as TGTGCCAGTAGTAGATACCTCCGGGACAGGGTCTACGAGCAGTACTTC. It specifies CASSRYLRDRVYEQYF.

V usage is TRBV4-3 and J usage is TRBJ1-5; D may be TRBD1 (5 bases). Per the germline V gene, CDR1 is LGHNA and CDR2 is YSLEER. Between the trimmed V and J ends, which lost 0 bases and 6 bases, there was a span of 12 bases. CDR3 length: 15 amino acids. As DNA, the CDR3 is TGCGCCAGCAGCCAAGACCGGCAGGGCGGTCAGCCCCAGCATTTT. Amino acids: CASSQDRQGGQPQHF.

This chain joins TRBV7-3 and TRBJ1-1; D might be TRBD1 (6 bases). Germline CDR1 is SGHTA and CDR2 is FQGTGA. This CDR3 comprises 15 residues. With 2 bases removed from V and 0 bases from J, the gap between germline ends came to 10 bases. CDR3 loop: CASSLYGGLNTEAFF. In nucleotides, the CDR3 is TGTGCCAGCAGCTTATACGGGGGGCTGAACACTGAAGCTTTCTTT.

The chain joins TRBV24-1 to TRBJ2-3; D not resolved. CDR1 is KGHDR, CDR2 SFDVKD, per germline. This CDR3 comprises 13 residues. Deletions cut 9 bases from V and 6 bases from J, with 15 bases between. The CDR3 DNA is TGTGCCACCGGTTGGGCTGGAACGGATACGCAGTATTTT. Its translation: CATGWAGTDTQYF.

The V and J genes are TRBV7-2 and TRBJ2-1; 9 bases are a match to TRBD2. V lost 1 base to trimming and J lost 4 bases; unmatched junction nucleotides: 8. There are 17 residues in the CDR3. Per germline, CDR1 SGHTA and CDR2 FQGNSA. The CDR3 sequence is CASSLEARGGSYNEQFF. CDR3 sequence (DNA): TGTGCCAGCAGCTTAGAGGCGCGGGGGGGTTCTTACAATGAGCAGTTCTTC.

The gene calls are TRBV4-3 and TRBJ1-2, with D unresolved. Germline V gene sequence: CDR1 LGHNA, CDR2 YSLEER. The germline V and J ends were trimmed by 1 base and 5 bases, with 8 bases remaining between them. The CDR3 totals 13 residues. Here the CDR3 reads CASSQVHQYGYTF. The CDR3 DNA sequence: TGCGCCAGCAGCCAAGTGCACCAGTATGGCTACACCTTC.

The chain employs TRBV6-1 and TRBJ1-6; the match to TRBD1 covers 7 bases. CDR1 and CDR2 (germline): MNHNS, SASEGT. The V and J ends lost 0 bases and 2 bases, in that order; junction bases with no gene match: 1. The CDR3 has 16 residues. In nucleotides, the CDR3 is TGTGCCAGCAGTGAAGCTGGGACAGCCTATAATTCACCCCTCCACTTT. Translation gives CASSEAGTAYNSPLHF.

The gene calls are TRBV29-1 and TRBJ2-5; a weak D match, TRBD2 (6 bases). The length of the CDR3 is 16 residues. V was pared by 0 bases and J by 6 bases, with 20 bases between. In germline, CDR1 is SQVTM, CDR2 ANQGSEA. CDR3 sequence reads: CSVEDRRDQGGKTQYF. For the CDR3, the DNA is TGCAGCGTTGAAGATCGGCGGGACCAGGGTGGAAAGACCCAGTACTTC.

The V call is TRBV5-6, the J call TRBJ2-6, with D hard to call. Germline values: CDR1 SGHDT, CDR2 YYEEEE. Between the trimmed V and J ends, which lost 2 bases and 0 bases, there was a span of 9 bases. This CDR3 is 16 amino acids long. The CDR3 region has the DNA TGTGCCAGCAGCTTATGGGCCAACTCTGGGGCCAACGTCCTGACTTTC. Encoded protein: CASSLWANSGANVLTF.

The CDR3 bases are TGCGCCAGCGGGACTGTCCCTTACAATGAGCAGTTCTTC. It is translated as CASGTVPYNEQFF. This rearrangement joins TRBV4-1 to TRBJ2-1, with D perhaps TRBD2 (6 bases). Deletions cut 8 bases from V and 4 bases from J, with 12 bases between. CDR3 length equals 13 residues. Germline CDR1 MGHRA, CDR2 YSYEKL.

This chain connects TRBV10-3 to TRBJ1-6, with 7 bases aligning to TRBD1. The germline V gene has CDR1 ENHRY and CDR2 SYGVKD. The CDR3 totals 15 residues. The V gene end was trimmed by 2 bases and the J gene end by 6 bases; junction bases not matched to a gene: 4. The CDR3 DNA sequence: TGTGCCATCAGTGAGACAGGGGACCTTAATTCACCCCTCCACTTT. Its translation is CAISETGDLNSPLHF.

The chain carries TRBV10-3 and TRBJ1-5; D unresolved. The CDR3 runs 12 residues. With 7 bases removed from V and 3 bases from J, the gap between germline ends came to 7 bases. Germline V CDR1 and CDR2: ENHRY, SYGVKD. This CDR3 reads CAIMADNQPQHF. The CDR3 DNA sequence: TGTGCCATCATGGCAGACAATCAGCCCCAGCATTTT.

Comment on this clone: Other DNA sequences in this specimen translate into the identical CDR3. The chain combines TRBV6-2 or TRBV6-3 with TRBJ1-2; weak D call: TRBD1 (6 bases). Trimming stripped 4 bases from V and 2 bases from J, with 8 bases between. Germline-derived CDR1 and CDR2 are MNHEY and SVGEGT. The CDR3 totals 13 residues. The CDR3 DNA reads as TGTGCCAGCAGTTGGACAGAAAACTATGGCTACACCTTC. Translating gives CASSWTENYGYTF.

V usage is TRBV7-8 and J usage is TRBJ1-1; D is uncertain. Trimming cost V 5 bases and J 5 bases, with 9 bases left between them. The germline CDR1 and CDR2 sequences are SGHVS and FQNEAQ. CDR3 length: 12 residues. The CDR3 DNA follows: TGTGCCAGCAGCCACTTATTTACTGAAGCTTTCTTT. It encodes CASSHLFTEAFF.

This chain links TRBV12-3 or TRBV12-4 with TRBJ1-1; 7 bases align to TRBD1. The CDR3 has 13 amino acids. After removal of 6 bases from V and 5 bases from J, the junction contained 6 bases not matched to a gene. CDR3 nucleotides: TGTGCCAGCAGCGTGACAGGGAGGACTGAAGCTTTCTTT. Translated: CASSVTGRTEAFF.

The J gene is TRBJ1-3, the V gene TRBV7-9; D ambiguous. Deletions cut 8 bases from V and 0 bases from J, with 5 bases between. This CDR3 comprises 12 residues. Germline-derived CDR1 and CDR2 are SEHNR and FQNEAQ (reference sequence). CDR3: CASSRSGNTIYF. CDR3 bases: TGTGCCAGCTCGCGCTCTGGAAACACCATATATTTT.

This clone was seen a few times. This chain joins TRBV4-2 and TRBJ2-1; 10 bases agree with TRBD2. The CDR3 covers 18 residues. From germline, CDR1 is LGHNA and CDR2 YNFKEQ. J lost 2 bases, V lost 0 bases, and 7 bases had no gene match. The CDR3 sequence: CASSQELGSGGAYNEQFF. CDR3 coding DNA: TGTGCCAGCAGCCAAGAGCTAGGGAGCGGGGGGGCCTACAATGAGCAGTTCTTC.

The J gene is TRBJ2-3, the V gene TRBV5-1; 7 bases are a match to TRBD1. This CDR3 is built from 14 residues. Germline lookup yields CDR1 SGHRS and CDR2 YFSETQ. The ends lost 7 bases at V and 0 bases at J; junction bases unmatched: 5. Here the CDR3 reads CASAPGQSTDTQYF. CDR3 DNA: TGCGCCAGCGCCCCGGGACAGAGCACAGATACGCAGTATTTT. The full variable domain, with the rest looked up from reference TRBV5-1 and TRBJ2-3, is KAGVTQTPRYLIKTRGQQVTLSCSPISGHRSVSWYQQTPGQGLQFLFEYFSETQRNKGNFPGRFSGRQFSNSRSEMNVSTLELGDSALYLCASAPGQSTDTQYFGPGTRLTVL.

V and J are TRBV7-2 and TRBJ2-1; 9 bases agree with TRBD2. Germline V lookup: CDR1 SGHTA, CDR2 FQGNSA. Germline trimming cut 5 bases from V and 5 bases from J; bases unmatched to any gene: 7. The CDR3 spans 15 residues. In DNA, the CDR3 is TGTGCCAGCAGCCCGGTTGCTAGCGGGAACAATGAGCAGTTCTTC. It codes for CASSPVASGNNEQFF.

The V gene is TRBV2, the J gene TRBJ2-7, with 8 nucleotides matching TRBD1. After removal of 3 bases from V and 5 bases from J, the junction contained 9 bases not matched to a gene. This CDR3 has 15 residues. Germline assignment: CDR1 SNHLY and CDR2 FYNNEI. As DNA, the CDR3 is TGTGCCAGCAGTGAGCTAACAGGGGGTATCCACGAGCAGTACTTC. It is translated as CASSELTGGIHEQYF.